The 25 T cell receptor beta chains below come from one sample, sequenced in a study of cytomegalovirus exposure and HLA in healthy donors. Use of 60 Vbeta and 13 Jbeta primers characterized the PCR. The table came from immunoSEQ multiplex PCR; TCRdb's copy has only in-frame clones and leaves some out. The sample lists over 150,000 clones; around 85% were seen once. Sequences were obtained from PBMCs. Receptors were obtained from a human donor in good health.

V is TRBV7-2 and J is TRBJ1-1; D not certain. V was clipped by 3 bases and J by 0 bases, with 2 bases between them. Germline V gene sequence: CDR1 SGHTA, CDR2 FQGNSA. This CDR3 is built from 12 residues. CDR3 protein: CASSFMNTEAFF. The CDR3 DNA follows: TGTGCCAGCAGCTTTATGAACACTGAAGCTTTCTTT.

The chain recombines TRBV19 with TRBJ1-2; D is undetermined. V was trimmed by 7 bases and J by 2 bases, leaving 11 bases between them. Germline lookup yields CDR1 LNHDA and CDR2 SQIVND (reference sequence). The CDR3 has 13 residues. CDR3 DNA: TGTGCCAGTACCCAGGAGGCAAACTATGGCTACACCTTC. Protein product: CASTQEANYGYTF. Full variable domain (missing parts from reference TRBV19 and TRBJ1-2): DGGITQSPKYLFRKEGQNVTLSCEQNLNHDAMYWYRQDPGQGLRLIYYSQIVNDFQKGDIAEGYSVSREKKESFPLTVTSAQKNPTAFYLCASTQEANYGYTFGSGTRLTVV.

The CDR3 DNA sequence: TGTGCCAGCAGCGATGGGGCTAGCGGGGGGGCGGGTCAAGAGACCCAGTACTTC. Amino acids: CASSDGASGGAGQETQYF. J is TRBJ2-5 and V is TRBV9, with 12 positions matching TRBD2. Germline assignment: CDR1 SGDLS and CDR2 YYNGEE. This CDR3 region has 18 residues. The ends lost 3 bases at V and 2 bases at J; junction bases unmatched: 11.

The chain employs TRBV4-2 and TRBJ1-2, with 9 bases that match TRBD1. The length of the CDR3 is 15 residues. J gave up 8 bases and V 0 bases, and 7 bases lay outside the gene matches. CDR1 and CDR2 (germline): LGHNA, YNFKEQ. CDR3 region: CASSQDSGTGLGYTF. CDR3 nucleotides: TGTGCCAGCAGCCAAGACTCCGGGACAGGGTTGGGCTACACCTTC.

J is TRBJ1-2 and V is TRBV5-6, with a weak D call TRBD1 (5 bases). In germline, CDR1 is SGHDT, CDR2 YYEEEE. The CDR3 loop spans 13 amino acids. Trimming left V 0 bases short and J 7 bases short, with 10 bases between. This CDR3 is CASSLVGRAGYTF. The CDR3 DNA sequence: TGTGCCAGCAGCTTGGTCGGCAGGGCTGGCTACACCTTC.

The J gene is TRBJ1-2, the V gene TRBV7-2; D is unresolved. This CDR3 contains 15 residues. Germline V CDR1 and CDR2: SGHTA, FQGNSA. Trimming stripped 5 bases from V and 1 base from J, with 14 bases between. CDR3 protein: CASSPPGRVNYGYTF. CDR3 nucleotides: TGTGCCAGCAGCCCTCCGGGAAGGGTTAACTATGGCTACACCTTC.

The chain is built from TRBV9 and TRBJ1-2; the match to TRBD1 covers 8 bases. CDR3 size: 16 residues. The trim removed 0 bases at V and 2 bases at J, leaving 6 bases unmatched. Germline V CDR1 and CDR2: SGDLS, YYNGEE. For the CDR3, the DNA is TGTGCCAGCAGCGTAGCTCGCCAGGGGGCGAACTATGGCTACACCTTC. Amino acids: CASSVARQGANYGYTF.

The rearrangement joins TRBV6-1 to TRBJ1-1; no clear D. Trimming pared 2 bases from V and 3 bases from J, leaving 10 bases between. From germline, CDR1 is MNHNS and CDR2 SASEGT. CDR3 length equals 14 residues. The CDR3 is CASSEIRGDTEAFF. Written as DNA, the CDR3 is TGTGCCAGCAGTGAAATCCGAGGAGACACTGAAGCTTTCTTT.

This chain links TRBV7-3 with TRBJ2-7, with 7 bases that match TRBD1. The V gene end was trimmed by 1 base and the J gene end by 3 bases; junction bases not matched to a gene: 3. Germline CDR1 is SGHTA and CDR2 is FQGTGA. The CDR3 contains 14 residues. CDR3: CASSLRQGSYEQYF. CDR3 sequence (DNA): TGTGCCAGCAGCTTAAGACAGGGAAGCTACGAGCAGTACTTC.

J is TRBJ2-2 and V is TRBV7-8; D unresolved. This CDR3 is built from 16 residues. V lost 1 base, J lost 0 bases, and 9 bases lay in between. Germline values: CDR1 SGHVS, CDR2 FQNEAQ. The CDR3 DNA reads TGTGCCAGCAGCTTAGGGGCCAGAGCGAACACCGGGGAGCTGTTTTTT. Translation gives CASSLGARANTGELFF.

The gene calls are TRBV4-1 and TRBJ2-5, with 7 bases fitting TRBD1. Near its end, the DNA agrees better with TRBJ2-7, so the J call may be wrong. The CDR3 totals 16 residues. The germline V gene encodes CDR1 MGHRA and CDR2 YSYEKL. The CDR3 DNA follows: TGCGCCAGCAGCCGTATTCTAGGAGACAGGGAGTACGAGCAGTACTTC. This codes for CASSRILGDREYEQYF.

J is TRBJ1-5 and V is TRBV6-6; the D is unclear. Germline V gene lookup returns CDR1 MNHNY and CDR2 SVGAGI (reference sequence). This CDR3 is 11 amino acids long. V lost 5 bases and J lost 7, with 6 bases in between. CDR3 loop: CASSTGQPQHF. CDR3 sequence (DNA): TGTGCCAGCAGTACGGGGCAGCCCCAGCATTTT.

V gene TRBV9 combines with J gene TRBJ1-1; 8 bases fit TRBD1. The CDR3 extends over 16 amino acids. Trimming at V came to 3 bases and at J to 5 bases, leaving 12 bases not matched to a gene. The V gene's germline CDR1 is SGDLS and CDR2 YYNGEE. CDR3 protein: CASSAWTGPLRTEAFF. DNA of the CDR3: TGTGCCAGCAGCGCTTGGACAGGGCCGTTAAGGACTGAAGCTTTCTTT. Based on the CDR3 plus reference TRBV9 and TRBJ1-1, the full variable domain is DSGVTQTPKHLITATGQRVTLRCSPRSGDLSVYWYQQSLDQGLQFLIQYYNGEERAKGNILERFSAQQFPDLHSELNLSSLELGDSALYFCASSAWTGPLRTEAFFGQGTRLTVV.

The chain links TRBV7-9 to TRBJ1-2, with TRBD1 matching 10 bases. Trimming cost V 5 bases and J 6 bases; bases outside gene matches: 3. This CDR3 has 13 amino acids. The germline gives CDR1 SEHNR, CDR2 FQNEAQ (reference sequence). The CDR3 nucleotides are TGTGCCAGCAGCCTCGGACAGGGGGATGGCTACACCTTC. It encodes CASSLGQGDGYTF.

The rearrangement uses TRBV11-2 and TRBJ2-3, with D maybe TRBD2 (5 bases). This CDR3 is built from 15 residues. V lost 5 bases to trimming and J lost 1 base, with 13 bases between them. The V gene's germline CDR1 is SGHAT and CDR2 FQNNGV. The CDR3 is CASSPTPGGTDTQYF. The CDR3 DNA follows: TGTGCCAGCAGCCCGACCCCCGGGGGCACAGATACGCAGTATTTT.

This clone was detected a few times. CDR3 sequence reads: CASSFGGAYGYTF. The CDR3 region has the DNA TGTGCCAGCAGCTTTGGGGGGGCATATGGCTACACCTTC. V usage is TRBV7-2 and J usage is TRBJ1-2, with D possibly matching TRBD1 (6 bases). This CDR3 is built from 13 residues. Germline values: CDR1 SGHTA, CDR2 FQGNSA. V was cut by 3 bases and J by 5 bases, with 10 bases left in between.

The genes are TRBV11-2 and TRBJ1-5, with D possibly matching TRBD1 (5 bases). The CDR3 is 15 amino acids. Germline assignment: CDR1 SGHAT and CDR2 FQNNGV. Trimming removed 4 bases at V and 2 bases at J, with 12 bases between. The CDR3, as DNA: TGTGCCAGCAGCTGGGGGGGATCGGGCAATCAGCCCCAGCATTTT. Its translation is CASSWGGSGNQPQHF. Looking up the rest from reference TRBV11-2 and TRBJ1-5 gives the full variable domain: EAGVAQSPRYKIIEKRQSVAFWCNPISGHATLYWYQQILGQGPKLLIQFQNNGVVDDSQLPKDRFSAERLKGVDSTLKIQPAKLEDSAVYLCASSWGGSGNQPQHFGDGTRLSIL.

The genes are TRBV9 and TRBJ2-7; D unclear. The CDR3 loop spans 14 amino acids. The V gene lost 4 bases and the J gene lost 2 bases, with 13 bases spanning the gap. Per germline, CDR1 SGDLS and CDR2 YYNGEE. Written as DNA, the CDR3 is TGTGCCAGCAGCCCAGAGGTTAGCACCTACGAGCAGTACTTC. This codes for CASSPEVSTYEQYF. Looking up the rest from reference TRBV9 and TRBJ2-7 gives the full variable domain: DSGVTQTPKHLITATGQRVTLRCSPRSGDLSVYWYQQSLDQGLQFLIQYYNGEERAKGNILERFSAQQFPDLHSELNLSSLELGDSALYFCASSPEVSTYEQYFGPGTRLTVT.

V and J are TRBV4-3 and TRBJ1-6; 8 nucleotides agree with TRBD1. CDR1 and CDR2 from the germline V gene are LGHNA and YSLEER. There are 17 residues in the CDR3. V was clipped by 0 bases and J by 9 bases; unmatched bases: 10. The CDR3 protein is CASSQEVVRGQRSPLHF. The CDR3 nucleotides are TGCGCCAGCAGCCAAGAGGTTGTCAGGGGGCAACGTTCACCCCTCCACTTT.

The chain uses TRBV4-1 and TRBJ1-3; D gene ambiguous. The CDR3 totals 17 residues. Germline V gene data show CDR1 as MGHRA and CDR2 as YSYEKL. Trimming pared 0 bases from V and 2 bases from J, leaving 14 bases between. CDR3 bases: TGCGCCAGCAGCCAAGAGGAGGTGGCTGCTGCTGGAAACACCATATATTTT. Translated, it gives CASSQEEVAAAGNTIYF.

V usage is TRBV6-6 and J usage is TRBJ1-5, with a weak D call TRBD1 (5 bases). The length of the CDR3 is 14 residues. V shed 0 bases and J shed 6 bases, with 9 bases lying between them. The germline CDR1 and CDR2 sequences are MNHNY and SVGAGI (reference sequence). The CDR3 DNA sequence: TGTGCCAGCAGTTACTCGGAAGGGGTTCAGCCCCAGCATTTT. Translating it yields CASSYSEGVQPQHF.

This clone was picked up a small number of times. The chain couples TRBV5-1 to TRBJ2-5; D might be TRBD1 (6 bases). The end of the DNA is better explained by TRBJ2-7, so the J call may be wrong. The germline V gene has CDR1 SGHRS and CDR2 YFSETQ. CDR3 length equals 15 residues. Here the CDR3 DNA reads TGCGCCAGCAGCGCCTTACAGGGAAGGTTGGACGAGCAGTACTTC. It yields the protein CASSALQGRLDEQYF.

The chain links TRBV4-1 to TRBJ2-3; D is unclear. Germline lookup yields CDR1 MGHRA and CDR2 YSYEKL. The CDR3 extends over 13 amino acids. V gave up 1 base and J gave up 2 bases, with 4 bases separating them. The CDR3 here is CASSQVYTDTQYF. The CDR3 DNA reads TGCGCCAGCAGCCAAGTCTACACAGATACGCAGTATTTT.

This rearrangement joins TRBV6-5 to TRBJ1-1; 10 nucleotides align to TRBD1. The CDR3 is made up of 15 amino acids. Losses at the gene ends were 6 bases for V and 10 bases for J; bases not matched to a gene: 14. CDR1 is MNHEY and CDR2 is SVGAGI in the germline V gene. CDR3 coding DNA: TGTGCCAGCAGCCTGACCGGGACAGGGGATTTCTCAGCTTTCTTT. Its protein product is CASSLTGTGDFSAFF.

V is TRBV5-6 and J is TRBJ2-7, with a weak D call TRBD1 (5 bases). Trimming cost V 3 bases and J 3 bases, with 7 bases left between them. The CDR3 has 12 amino acids. Germline CDR1 reads SGHDT; CDR2 reads YYEEEE. As DNA, the CDR3 is TGTGCCAGCAGCTCGGACAACTACGAGCAGTACTTC. It is translated as CASSSDNYEQYF. The whole variable domain, remainder taken from reference TRBV5-6 and TRBJ2-7, is DAGVTQSPTHLIKTRGQQVTLRCSPKSGHDTVSWYQQALGQGPQFIFQYYEEEERQRGNFPDRFSGHQFPNYSSELNVNALLLGDSALYLCASSSDNYEQYFGPGTRLTVT.